The 20 T cell receptor beta chains presented below share a single source sample, sequenced in a study of neoadjuvant nivolumab and ipilimumab in lung cancer (TCRdb year 2020). Library preparation was by the immunoSEQ multiplex PCR assay. Sourced from immuneACCESS, this table was stored by TCRdb with only in-frame sequences that have V and J called. A share of the clones is absent; for the studies checked, an unresolved V gene accounts for under half, and the remainder has no known explanation. Within this sample are under 9,000 clones, with around 80% of them counted one time only. The ten largest clones take up around 5.3% of the sample. Reading the label with the study, this specimen's time point is: at surgical resection after neoadjuvant nivolumab +/- ipilimumab. The specimen comprised tumor tissue, sampled after neoadjuvant nivolumab, alone or with ipilimumab, at or shortly before surgery. These receptor sequences come from an adult with non-small cell lung cancer.

Remarks on this clone: The junction departs from germline at one end; a sequencing error may be responsible. The gene calls are TRBV28 and TRBJ2-7, with 10 bases aligning to TRBD1. CDR1 is MDHEN, CDR2 SYDVKM, per germline. CDR3 length equals 13 residues. CDR3 amino acids: CASRGTGVYGQYF. Here the CDR3 DNA reads TGTGCCAGCAGGGGGACAGGGGTTTACGGGCAGTACTTC.

The genes are TRBV5-5 and TRBJ1-6, with D hard to call. This CDR3 contains 14 residues. Per the germline V gene, CDR1 is SGHKS and CDR2 is YYEKEE (reference sequence). Trimming pared 2 bases from V and 10 bases from J, leaving 13 bases between. CDR3: CASSLGFGYSPLHF. The CDR3, as DNA: TGTGCCAGCAGCTTAGGTTTTGGGTACTCACCCCTCCACTTT.

The table lists this clone with a count of one. The rearrangement joins TRBV7-3 to TRBJ1-2; maybe TRBD1 (6 bases). Trimming pared 1 base from V and 6 bases from J, leaving 15 bases between. CDR1 is SGHTA, CDR2 FQGTGA, per germline. The length of the CDR3 is 15 residues. The DNA of the CDR3 is TGTGCCAGCAGCTTAAAGATCGGCAGGGGAAATGGCTACACCTTC. Amino acid sequence: CASSLKIGRGNGYTF. The entire variable domain, with the rest obtained from reference TRBV7-3 and TRBJ1-2, is as follows: GAGVSQTPSNKVTEKGKYVELRCDPISGHTALYWYRQSLGQGPEFLIYFQGTGAADDSGLPNDRFFAVRPEGSVSTLKIQRTERGDSAVYLCASSLKIGRGNGYTFGSGTRLTVV.

V is TRBV7-2 and J is TRBJ2-7; D could derive from TRBD1 or TRBD2 (5 bases each). This CDR3 contains 14 residues. Trimming took off 6 bases at V and 3 bases at J, with 15 bases between the two ends. Germline V gives CDR1 SGHTA, CDR2 FQGNSA. The CDR3 nucleotides are TGTGCCAGCAGTTACGGGGCAGGAGGCTACGAGCAGTACTTC. Amino acid sequence: CASSYGAGGYEQYF.

Remarks on this clone: Sequence at one end of the junction differs from germline and may be a read error. The chain couples TRBV7-9 to TRBJ1-1; D not certain. The CDR3 spans 15 residues. Germline-derived CDR1 and CDR2 are SEHNR and FQNEAQ (reference sequence). CDR3 nucleotides: TGTGCCAGCAGCCTAGCGAACTGGGGTGGGACTGAAGCTTTCTTT. Protein sequence: CASSLANWGGTEAFF.

V usage is TRBV6-4 and J usage is TRBJ2-1; D may be TRBD2 (5 bases). The V and J ends lost 1 base and 3 bases respectively, with 16 bases between them. The CDR3 runs to 17 residues. Germline loops: CDR1 MRHNA, CDR2 SNTAGT. The CDR3 coding sequence is TGTGCCAGCAGTGACTGGGCGGGTCTACTACTCTACAATGAGCAGTTCTTC. Residues: CASSDWAGLLLYNEQFF.

The V call is TRBV5-6, the J call TRBJ1-2; no clear D. The V gene's germline CDR1 is SGHDT and CDR2 YYEEEE. This CDR3 is 15 amino acids long. Trimming pared 0 bases from V and 4 bases from J, leaving 13 bases between. CDR3 DNA: TGTGCCAGCAGCTTGGAGGCAGCCCACAGCTATGGCTACACCTTC. Translating it yields CASSLEAAHSYGYTF.

This clone appeared a few times. The CDR3 sequence is CATSPDYPAGEETQYF. The DNA of the CDR3 is TGTGCCACCAGCCCAGACTATCCGGCAGGGGAAGAGACCCAGTACTTC. The V and J genes are TRBV15 and TRBJ2-5; D is perhaps TRBD1 (6 bases). From germline, CDR1 is LNHNV and CDR2 YYDKDF (reference sequence). The CDR3 covers 16 residues. Trimming took off 5 bases at V and 3 bases at J, with 19 bases between the two ends.

The chain recombines TRBV5-6 with TRBJ1-2, with D unclear. The CDR3 is made up of 14 amino acids. Germline V gives CDR1 SGHDT, CDR2 YYEEEE. The V gene lost 4 bases and the J gene lost 8 bases, with 18 bases spanning the gap. The CDR3 loop is CASSQPDVGSGYTF. CDR3 sequence (DNA): TGTGCCAGCAGCCAGCCAGATGTGGGTAGCGGCTACACCTTC.

This sequence joins TRBV9 and TRBJ1-2; the D is unclear. Trimming removed 0 bases at V and 3 bases at J, with 9 bases between. CDR1 is SGDLS, CDR2 YYNGEE, per germline. This CDR3 spans 14 amino acids. The DNA of the CDR3 is TGTGCCAGCAGCGTAGGAGCAGGCTACTATGGCTACACCTTC. It is translated as CASSVGAGYYGYTF.

The J gene is TRBJ2-7, the V gene TRBV5-1; D is uncertain. The CDR3 is 11 residues long. Between the trimmed V and J ends, which lost 7 bases and 7 bases, there was a span of 12 bases. Per the germline V gene, CDR1 is SGHRS and CDR2 is YFSETQ. CDR3 in amino acids: CASSPDAEQYF. The CDR3 bases are TGCGCCAGCTCCCCGGACGCAGAGCAGTACTTC. Full variable domain (outside the CDR3, taken from reference TRBV5-1 and TRBJ2-7): KAGVTQTPRYLIKTRGQQVTLSCSPISGHRSVSWYQQTPGQGLQFLFEYFSETQRNKGNFPGRFSGRQFSNSRSEMNVSTLELGDSALYLCASSPDAEQYFGPGTRLTVT.

The chain couples TRBV18 to TRBJ2-2; D may be TRBD2 (7 bases). The CDR3 has 16 amino acids. Germline values: CDR1 KGHSH, CDR2 LQKENI. The ends were cut back, 2 bases at V and 1 base at J, with 11 bases in the middle. The CDR3 nucleotides are TGTGCCAGCTCACCAAGGGGGGGACAGAACACCGGGGAGCTGTTTTTT. Protein: CASSPRGGQNTGELFF.

The V call is TRBV5-1, the J call TRBJ2-3; D might be TRBD2 (5 bases). The CDR3 runs 15 residues. Germline-derived CDR1 and CDR2 are SGHRS and YFSETQ. The V and J ends lost 1 base and 2 bases respectively, with 11 bases between them. CDR3 amino acids: CASSLLGDNTDTQYF. The CDR3 DNA sequence: TGCGCCAGCAGCTTGTTGGGAGACAACACAGATACGCAGTATTTT.

The gene calls are TRBV18 and TRBJ1-2; D might be TRBD1 (5 bases). Germline CDR1 reads KGHSH; CDR2 reads LQKENI. Deletions cut 3 bases from V and 1 base from J, with 12 bases between. The length of the CDR3 is 15 residues. This CDR3 reads CASSPSGLLNYGYTF. The CDR3 DNA sequence: TGTGCCAGCTCACCTTCGGGACTCCTTAACTATGGCTACACCTTC.

This clone was counted between two and nine times. The V call is TRBV29-1, the J call TRBJ1-2; D is unclear. The CDR3 consists of 13 residues. V was trimmed by 4 bases and J by 5 bases, leaving 14 bases between them. From germline, CDR1 is SQVTM and CDR2 ANQGSEA. The CDR3 reads CSVARNDEYGYTF. In nucleotides, the CDR3 is TGCAGCGTTGCTCGAAATGATGAGTATGGCTACACCTTC. The full variable domain, completed using reference TRBV29-1 and TRBJ1-2, is SAVISQKPSRDICQRGTSLTIQCQVDSQVTMMFWYRQQPGQSLTLIATANQGSEATYESGFVIDKFPISRPNLTFSTLTVSNMSPEDSSIYLCSVARNDEYGYTFGSGTRLTVV.

This clone was counted a single time. This chain connects TRBV11-2 to TRBJ1-2; tentatively, D is TRBD1 (6 bases). Between the trimmed V and J ends, which lost 5 bases and 5 bases, there was a span of 9 bases. This CDR3 contains 12 residues. Germline V gene lookup returns CDR1 SGHAT and CDR2 FQNNGV. In DNA, the CDR3 is TGTGCCAGCAGCCAGGGGATTTATGGCTACACCTTC. Protein: CASSQGIYGYTF. Together with reference TRBV11-2 and TRBJ1-2, the CDR3 gives the full variable domain: EAGVAQSPRYKIIEKRQSVAFWCNPISGHATLYWYQQILGQGPKLLIQFQNNGVVDDSQLPKDRFSAERLKGVDSTLKIQPAKLEDSAVYLCASSQGIYGYTFGSGTRLTVV.

This clone showed up just a few times. This chain uses TRBV5-1 with TRBJ1-1; D is undetermined. With 0 bases removed from V and 3 bases from J, the gap between germline ends came to 6 bases. CDR1 and CDR2 from the germline V gene are SGHRS and YFSETQ. The CDR3 is 13 residues long. CDR3 in DNA: TGCGCCAGCAGCTTGGCTCGGGACACTGAAGCTTTCTTT. It is translated as CASSLARDTEAFF.

The rearrangement uses TRBV29-1 and TRBJ2-7; 10 nucleotides line up with TRBD1. CDR1 and CDR2 (germline): SQVTM, ANQGSEA. The CDR3 length is 14 residues. V shed 4 bases and J 7 bases; nucleotides not matched to a gene: 10. The DNA of the CDR3 is TGCAGCGTTGTCACCGGGACAGGGGAGGGAGAGCAGTACTTC. Translated: CSVVTGTGEGEQYF.

The J gene is TRBJ2-4, the V gene TRBV5-1, with D perhaps matching TRBD2 (6 bases). Germline V lookup: CDR1 SGHRS, CDR2 YFSETQ. V was cut by 3 bases and J by 2 bases, with 27 bases left in between. The length of the CDR3 is 20 residues. CDR3 coding DNA: TGCGCCAGCAGCTCGAGCTTCCCGGGGGTCGCCGGTCGGACCAAAAACATTCAGTACTTC. Its translation: CASSSSFPGVAGRTKNIQYF.

As to this clone: Other DNA sequences in this sample translate to the same CDR3. The chain combines TRBV4-2 with TRBJ1-6; no clear D. V shed 2 bases and J shed 6 bases, with 2 bases lying between them. The CDR3 has 12 residues. CDR1 is LGHNA, CDR2 YNFKEQ, per germline. In DNA form, the CDR3 reads TGTGCCAGCAGCCAAATTAATTCACCCCTCCACTTT. Its protein is CASSQINSPLHF.